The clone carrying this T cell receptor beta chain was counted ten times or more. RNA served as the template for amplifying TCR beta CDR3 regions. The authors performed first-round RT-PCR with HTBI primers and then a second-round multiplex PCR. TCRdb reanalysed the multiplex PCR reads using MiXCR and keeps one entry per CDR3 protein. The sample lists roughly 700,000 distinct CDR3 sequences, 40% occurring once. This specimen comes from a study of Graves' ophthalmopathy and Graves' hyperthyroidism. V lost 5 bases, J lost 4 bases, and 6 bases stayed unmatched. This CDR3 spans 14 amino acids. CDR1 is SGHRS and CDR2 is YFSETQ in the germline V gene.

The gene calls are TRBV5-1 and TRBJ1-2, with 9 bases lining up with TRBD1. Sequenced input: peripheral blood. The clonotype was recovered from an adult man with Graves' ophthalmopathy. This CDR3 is CASRTGGASYGYTF. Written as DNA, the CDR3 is TGCGCCAGCAGAACAGGGGGCGCGAGCTATGGCTACACCTTC.